Below are 25 T cell receptor beta chains sequenced from a single sample in a study of T cell responses to AZD1222 COVID-19 vaccine. This table comes from immunoSEQ multiplex PCR, and its TCRdb copy is limited to in-frame clones, with some not included. The sample lists about 150,000 clones; more than 85% were seen once. Here the sequenced sample was peripheral blood, taken on day 0 of AZD1222 vaccination. All receptors come from an adult in good health.

This chain links TRBV5-1 with TRBJ2-2; D may be TRBD1 or TRBD2 (6 bases each). CDR3 size: 17 residues. The germline gives CDR1 SGHRS, CDR2 YFSETQ. V lost 4 bases, J lost 4 bases, and 20 bases lay in between. In nucleotides, the CDR3 is TGCGCCAGCAGCGTCGGGGGCGGGGCTCGAGTCACCGGGGAGCTGTTTTTT. It translates to CASSVGGGARVTGELFF.

CDR3 amino acids: CASSPGTSGRGDTQYF. DNA for the CDR3: TGTGCCAGCAGTCCCGGGACTAGCGGGAGAGGAGATACGCAGTATTTT. This chain links TRBV2 with TRBJ2-3; 14 bases align to TRBD2. After removal of 5 bases from V and 5 bases from J, the junction contained 6 bases not matched to a gene. Germline loops: CDR1 SNHLY, CDR2 FYNNEI. This CDR3 comprises 16 residues.

This chain uses TRBV24-1 with TRBJ2-4; D is undetermined. Germline V gene data show CDR1 as KGHDR and CDR2 as SFDVKD. The CDR3 runs 17 residues. Trimming stripped 0 bases from V and 1 base from J, with 12 bases between. As DNA, the CDR3 is TGTGCCACCAGTGATTTGATCTCTGGGTGGGCCAAAAACATTCAGTACTTC. This gives the protein CATSDLISGWAKNIQYF.

The chain has TRBV7-9 and TRBJ2-1; 9 positions agree with TRBD1. The length of the CDR3 is 15 residues. CDR1 and CDR2 from the germline V gene are SEHNR and FQNEAQ (reference sequence). Losses at the gene ends were 2 bases for V and 5 bases for J; bases not matched to a gene: 4. The CDR3 coding sequence is TGTGCCAGCAGCTTAACAGGGGGCTATAACAATGAGCAGTTCTTC. It codes for CASSLTGGYNNEQFF. Filled out from reference TRBV7-9 and TRBJ2-1, the complete variable domain reads DTGVSQNPRHKITKRGQNVTFRCDPISEHNRLYWYRQTLGQGPEFLTYFQNEAQLEKSRLLSDRFSAERPKGSFSTLEIQRTEQGDSAMYLCASSLTGGYNNEQFFGPGTRLTVL.

The CDR3 here is CASSPGQGTFGGANVLTF. CDR3 coding DNA: TGTGCCAGCAGCCCGGGACAGGGGACTTTTGGAGGGGCCAACGTCCTGACTTTC. The V gene is TRBV28, the J gene TRBJ2-6; 10 positions agree with TRBD1. CDR3 length: 18 amino acids. CDR1 MDHEN and CDR2 SYDVKM come from the germline V gene. Trimming removed 6 bases from V and 4 bases from J; junction bases left unmatched: 12.

The rearrangement links TRBV5-4 to TRBJ1-6; D possibly corresponds to TRBD1 (6 bases). Germline assignment: CDR1 SGHNT and CDR2 YYREEE (reference sequence). This CDR3 region has 15 residues. The V end was cut by 1 base, the J end by 7 bases, with 12 bases between. CDR3 coding DNA: TGTGCCAGCAGCTTGTTTGGGACAAAAAATTCACCCCTCCACTTT. It codes for CASSLFGTKNSPLHF.

V usage is TRBV12-3 or TRBV12-4 and J usage is TRBJ1-1; D not certain. V lost 2 bases to trimming and J lost 1 base, with 5 bases between them. CDR3 length: 13 amino acids. The CDR3 DNA follows: TGTGCCAGCAGTTTAATCTGGAACACTGAAGCTTTCTTT. Protein product: CASSLIWNTEAFF.

The V call is TRBV4-2, the J call TRBJ1-6; tentative D call: TRBD1 (5 bases). V was shortened by 1 base and J by 9 bases, with 13 bases between the two germline ends. This CDR3 is 15 amino acids long. Germline CDR1 LGHNA, CDR2 YNFKEQ. The CDR3 region has the DNA TGTGCCAGCAGCCAAGGGGGACTTCCTGGTTCACCCCTCCACTTT. Protein: CASSQGGLPGSPLHF.

J is TRBJ2-5 and V is TRBV10-3; 14 positions match TRBD2. The length of the CDR3 is 15 residues. V was pared by 6 bases and J by 2 bases, with 2 bases of the junction left unmatched. Germline lookup yields CDR1 ENHRY and CDR2 SYGVKD. The CDR3 loop is CAISRLAGGQETQYF. The CDR3 DNA reads TGTGCCATCAGCAGACTAGCGGGGGGGCAAGAGACCCAGTACTTC.

The chain has TRBV19 and TRBJ1-1; a possible D gene is TRBD1 (6 bases). Trimming shortened V by 4 bases and J by 1 base, and 16 bases separated the two germline ends. CDR1 and CDR2 (germline): LNHDA, SQIVND (reference sequence). This CDR3 is 16 amino acids long. DNA for the CDR3: TGTGCCAGTAGTAGCCTCTGGGGGGCGGAGAACACTGAAGCTTTCTTT. It encodes CASSSLWGAENTEAFF.

The chain recombines TRBV7-2 with TRBJ2-2; 9 nucleotides line up with TRBD2. CDR3 length: 16 amino acids. The ends lost 5 bases at V and 1 base at J; junction bases unmatched: 5. Germline CDR1 SGHTA, CDR2 FQGNSA. CDR3 in DNA: TGTGCCAGCAGCCAGCGTAGCGGGGGGAACACCGGGGAGCTGTTTTTT. It yields the protein CASSQRSGGNTGELFF.

The rearrangement links TRBV7-8 to TRBJ2-1; 10 bases match TRBD2. The CDR3 length is 16 residues. Per germline, CDR1 SGHVS and CDR2 FQNEAQ. J lost 7 bases, V lost 2 bases, and 8 bases had no gene match. Written as DNA, the CDR3 is TGTGCCAGCAGCTTAACCCATAGCGGGAGGAGGAATGAGCAGTTCTTC. Amino acid sequence: CASSLTHSGRRNEQFF.

CDR3: CASSPNSGATNEKLFF. CDR3 bases: TGTGCCAGCAGCCCTAATTCGGGTGCAACTAATGAAAAACTGTTTTTT. This chain connects TRBV7-9 to TRBJ1-4; no clear D gene. Germline V CDR1 and CDR2: SEHNR, FQNEAQ (reference sequence). The CDR3 extends over 16 amino acids. The V end lost 5 bases, the J end lost 0 bases, and 13 bases lay between the germline ends.

V usage is TRBV7-9 and J usage is TRBJ1-5; D call uncertain. Germline V gene lookup returns CDR1 SEHNR and CDR2 FQNEAQ (reference sequence). With 0 bases removed from V and 6 bases from J, the gap between germline ends came to 0 bases. This CDR3 spans 11 amino acids. The DNA of the CDR3 is TGTGCCAGCAGCTTAGCTCAGCCCCAGCATTTT. Its protein product is CASSLAQPQHF.

The J gene is TRBJ1-2, the V gene TRBV7-2; D not resolved. Germline CDR1 SGHTA, CDR2 FQGNSA. With 1 base removed from V and 1 base from J, the gap between germline ends came to 16 bases. The CDR3 spans 17 residues. The CDR3 loop reads CASSLGNPVNRNYGYTF. CDR3 sequence (DNA): TGTGCCAGCAGCTTAGGAAATCCGGTGAATCGTAACTATGGCTACACCTTC.

CDR3 coding DNA: TGTGCCATCAGACAGGGGGCTGGAAACACCATATATTTT. Its protein is CAIRQGAGNTIYF. The chain joins TRBV12-3 or TRBV12-4 to TRBJ1-3, with TRBD1 matching over 9 bases. The CDR3 runs to 13 residues. V lost 10 bases to trimming and J lost 2 bases; unmatched junction nucleotides: 3.

The chain couples TRBV9 to TRBJ2-2; 8 bases are a match to TRBD1. The germline V gene encodes CDR1 SGDLS and CDR2 YYNGEE. V dropped 4 bases and J dropped 2; count of bases not matched to a gene: 10. The length of the CDR3 is 17 residues. The chain's CDR3 is CASSLRTGRTNTGELFF. The CDR3 DNA is TGTGCCAGCAGCCTTCGGACAGGGAGAACCAACACCGGGGAGCTGTTTTTT.

The chain uses TRBV3-1 (or the pseudogene TRBV3-2) and TRBJ1-1; TRBD1 matches at 7 bases. CDR1 and CDR2 from the germline V gene are LGHDT and YNNKEL (reference sequence). The CDR3 is made up of 15 amino acids. Germline trimming cut 2 bases from V and 1 base from J; bases unmatched to any gene: 4. CDR3 DNA sequence: TGTGCCAGCAGCCAACAACGGACAGGGAACACTGAAGCTTTCTTT. Translation: CASSQQRTGNTEAFF.

The rearrangement joins TRBV7-2 to TRBJ2-7; 8 bases line up with TRBD2. CDR3 length: 14 residues. The V gene end was trimmed by 4 bases and the J gene end by 4 bases; junction bases not matched to a gene: 6. Germline CDR1 is SGHTA and CDR2 is FQGNSA. As DNA, the CDR3 is TGTGCCAGCAGCTCCACGGGGGGGCCTTACGAGCAGTACTTC. Protein sequence: CASSSTGGPYEQYF.

Written as DNA, the CDR3 is TGTGCCAGCAGTGATTTCCGGGGCCAAGAGACCCAGTACTTC. It yields the protein CASSDFRGQETQYF. V is TRBV2 and J is TRBJ2-5; tentatively, D is TRBD2 (5 bases). The CDR3 totals 14 residues. Germline V gene sequence: CDR1 SNHLY, CDR2 FYNNEI. The germline V and J ends were trimmed by 3 bases and 1 base, with 9 bases remaining between them. Full variable domain (remainder filled in from reference TRBV2 and TRBJ2-5): EPEVTQTPSHQVTQMGQEVILRCVPISNHLYFYWYRQILGQKVEFLVSFYNNEISEKSEIFDDQFSVERPDGSNFTLKIRSTKLEDSAMYFCASSDFRGQETQYFGPGTRLLVL.

This clone was seen only once. The chain has TRBV9 and TRBJ2-2, with 8 bases identical to TRBD1. After removal of 6 bases from V and 0 bases from J, the junction contained 16 bases not matched to a gene. CDR3 length: 19 residues. The germline V gene encodes CDR1 SGDLS and CDR2 YYNGEE. The CDR3 sequence: CASNPSASRGRPNTGELFF. DNA of the CDR3: TGTGCCAGCAATCCCTCGGCGTCCAGGGGGCGACCGAACACCGGGGAGCTGTTTTTT. The full variable domain, completed using reference TRBV9 and TRBJ2-2, is DSGVTQTPKHLITATGQRVTLRCSPRSGDLSVYWYQQSLDQGLQFLIQYYNGEERAKGNILERFSAQQFPDLHSELNLSSLELGDSALYFCASNPSASRGRPNTGELFFGEGSRLTVL.

The chain links TRBV5-1 to TRBJ1-3; no clear D gene. V gave up 2 bases and J gave up 0 bases, with 6 bases separating them. Germline V CDR1 and CDR2: SGHRS, YFSETQ. CDR3 length: 14 residues. CDR3 amino acids: CASSFASSGNTIYF. In nucleotides, the CDR3 is TGCGCCAGCAGCTTTGCCTCCTCTGGAAACACCATATATTTT.

This chain joins TRBV5-1 and TRBJ1-1, with D tentatively TRBD1 (6 bases). V was cut by 4 bases and J by 6 bases, with 10 bases left in between. The CDR3 is 12 amino acids. Germline V CDR1 and CDR2: SGHRS, YFSETQ. DNA for the CDR3: TGCGCCAGCAGCCCGGGGGGCTCTGAAGCTTTCTTT. This encodes CASSPGGSEAFF.

The genes are TRBV7-9 and TRBJ1-6; tentative D call: TRBD1 (6 bases). The CDR3 is 14 amino acids. The V end lost 1 base, the J end lost 10 bases, and 11 bases lay between the germline ends. Germline loops: CDR1 SEHNR, CDR2 FQNEAQ (reference sequence). CDR3 DNA sequence: TGTGCCAGCAGCTTAGAGACAGGCGGGTCACCCCTCCACTTT. Translated: CASSLETGGSPLHF.

V and J are TRBV7-8 and TRBJ1-1; D uncertain. This CDR3 has 14 residues. V was clipped by 5 bases and J by 4 bases, with 14 bases between them. Germline V lookup: CDR1 SGHVS, CDR2 FQNEAQ. The CDR3 here is CASSPGHGSTEAFF. The CDR3 DNA follows: TGTGCCAGCAGCCCCGGGCACGGGAGCACTGAAGCTTTCTTT.